This TCR beta chain was captured by sequencing in a study of cytomegalovirus exposure and HLA in healthy donors. Trimming took 3 bases from V and 4 from J; bases not matched to a gene: 8. Germline lookup yields CDR1 SGHRS and CDR2 YFSETQ. The CDR3 covers 15 residues. PCR used 60 Vbeta primers and 13 Jbeta primers. Libraries were prepared by immunoSEQ multiplex PCR; TCRdb keeps only in-frame clonotypes and omits some of them. The sample carries 100,000 to 150,000 clones, about 74% recorded once. Comment on this clone: Its target is not known.

Overall study results and limits: Most TCR sequences were uncommon, yet certain public TCRs appeared in many donors. According to a later analysis, donors in an Asian-associated ancestry cluster reportedly had fewer N-insertions than the roughly 720-donor mean.

The sample taken for sequencing was PBMCs. The receptor's source is a man aged 30 to 39 in good health and CMV-seronegative. This chain connects TRBV5-1 to TRBJ2-7; 9 bases agree with TRBD1. The CDR3 DNA is TGCGCCAGCAGCTCAGGACAGGGGTACGGGTACGAGCAGTACTTC. This translates into CASSSGQGYGYEQYF.